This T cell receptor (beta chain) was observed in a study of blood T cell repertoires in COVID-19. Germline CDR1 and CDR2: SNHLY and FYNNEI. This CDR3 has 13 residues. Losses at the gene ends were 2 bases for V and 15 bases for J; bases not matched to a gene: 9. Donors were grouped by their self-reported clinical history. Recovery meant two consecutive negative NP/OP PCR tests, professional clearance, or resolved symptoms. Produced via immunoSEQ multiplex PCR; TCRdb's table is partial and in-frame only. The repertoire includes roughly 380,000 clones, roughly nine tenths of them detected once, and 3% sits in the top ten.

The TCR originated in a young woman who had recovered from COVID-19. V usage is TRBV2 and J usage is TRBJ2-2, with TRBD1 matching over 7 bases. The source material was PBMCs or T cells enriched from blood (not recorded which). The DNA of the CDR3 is TGTGCCAGCAGTGAATGGGGTCAGGGGGTCATGTTTTTT. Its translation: CASSEWGQGVMFF.